What follows are 9 T cell receptor beta chains derived from one specimen sequenced in a study of breast tumors, draining lymph nodes, adjacent tissues. MiXCR, run by TCRdb on the multiplex PCR reads, gives a single entry per CDR3 protein. This sample carries 13,000 to 15,000 distinct CDR3 sequences, less than 70% of them seen once, and the ten largest clones take 30%. The sample was tumor-adjacent breast tissue. These TCRs come from a female donor with breast cancer. Some clones in this sample may be carry-over from other donors' samples.

In the case of this clonotype: One junction end does not reproduce the germline sequence, and a read error may be involved. The V gene is TRBV20-1, the J gene TRBJ2-6, with TRBD2 identical over 8 bases. CDR3 size: 12 residues. Germline-derived CDR1 and CDR2 are DFQATT and SNEGSKA (reference sequence). The CDR3 is CSASGGANVLTF. As DNA, the CDR3 is TGCAGCGCTAGCGGGGGGGCCAACGTCCTGACTTTC.

In this sample, this clonotype turned up once. An end of the junction differs from the germline gene, which may be a read error. The chain joins TRBV6-1 to TRBJ2-1, with a tentative D call TRBD2 (7 bases). Germline values: CDR1 MNHNS, CDR2 SASEGT. This CDR3 has 15 amino acids. CDR3 nucleotides: TGTGCCAGCAGTCTAGTGGGGGGGGGCTACAATGAGCAATTCTTC. This encodes CASSLVGGGYNEQFF.

CDR3 sequence reads: CASGEGTGGDEQYTDTQYF. CDR3 sequence (DNA): TGTGCCAGCGGGGAGGGGACAGGGGGTGACGAGCAGTACACAGATACGCAGTATTTT. The chain couples TRBV6-2 or TRBV6-3 to TRBJ2-3, with 11 nucleotides matching TRBD1. CDR1 is MNHEY, CDR2 SVGEGT, per germline. The CDR3 sequence is 19 residues long. The V segment lost 8 bases and the J segment 2 bases; nucleotides outside the gene matches: 18.

This chain joins TRBV3-1 and TRBJ2-1; D possibly uses TRBD1 or TRBD2 (5 bases each). This CDR3 spans 15 amino acids. Per germline, CDR1 LGHDT and CDR2 YNNKEL (reference sequence). Trimming removed 4 bases from V and 2 bases from J, with 12 bases in between. DNA of the CDR3: TGTGCCAGCAGCCCCCCGTGGGGGACCTACAATGAGCAGTTCTTC. As protein: CASSPPWGTYNEQFF.

The rearrangement links TRBV20-1 to TRBJ1-2; 10 bases are shared with TRBD1. From germline, CDR1 is DFQATT and CDR2 SNEGSKA (reference sequence). The CDR3 consists of 14 residues. J was trimmed by 8 bases and V by 3 bases; bases with no gene match: 9. CDR3 sequence reads: CSASPGTGVGGYTF. For the CDR3, the DNA is TGCAGTGCTAGTCCGGGGACAGGGGTTGGAGGCTACACCTTC.

The rearrangement joins TRBV20-1 to TRBJ1-3; 9 bases are shared with TRBD1. CDR1 and CDR2 (germline): DFQATT, SNEGSKA (reference sequence). Unmatched junction bases numbered 10, after V lost 0 bases and J lost 4 bases. The CDR3 extends over 17 amino acids. CDR3 in DNA: TGCAGTGCTAGAGATACCCGTCCCGGGACAGGGGGAAACACCATATATTTT. Translation: CSARDTRPGTGGNTIYF.

The rearrangement joins TRBV10-3 to TRBJ2-1, with TRBD1 matching over 8 bases. The CDR3 is made up of 14 amino acids. The V gene's germline CDR1 is ENHRY and CDR2 SYGVKD. V gave up 10 bases and J gave up 7 bases; unmatched junction bases: 12. The CDR3 coding sequence is TGTGCCACCGATCCGGGACAGGACACGAATGAGCAGTTCTTC. Its translation is CATDPGQDTNEQFF.

This sequence joins TRBV2 and TRBJ1-5; tentative D call: TRBD1 (5 bases). This CDR3 comprises 12 residues. V lost 6 bases, J lost 7 bases, and 10 bases lay in between. Germline V gene data show CDR1 as SNHLY and CDR2 as FYNNEI. CDR3 amino acids: CASSPEGQPQHF. The DNA for the CDR3 is TGTGCCAGCAGCCCCGAGGGGCAGCCCCAGCATTTT.

The gene calls are TRBV5-1 and TRBJ1-3, with unresolved D. The V gene's germline CDR1 is SGHRS and CDR2 YFSETQ. This CDR3 contains 14 residues. Trimming took off 0 bases at V and 3 bases at J, with 7 bases between the two ends. CDR3 loop: CASSLAGNGNTIYF. Written as DNA, the CDR3 is TGCGCCAGCAGCTTGGCTGGGAATGGAAACACCATATATTTT.